This T cell receptor beta chain comes out of a study of regulatory T cells in long-lasting Graves disease. Study-wide context: Positive TSH receptor antibodies alongside over 5 years of antithyroid drugs were what marked Graves' disease as persistent.

Study-wide results and caveats: TCR diversity was lower in persistent than newly diagnosed Graves' disease. Among the persistent patients, 2,741 public clonotypes were shared, more than the 950 to 1,000 shared among new patients. A reduction in accuracy may have resulted from the small sample size.

For TCR beta, libraries came from iRepertoire HTBI primers and Arm-PCR of CDR3 regions. TCRdb re-derived calls from the multiplex PCR reads in MiXCR, one entry per CDR3 protein. The table has under 350,000 distinct CDR3 sequences, around 23% seen once. The germline V gene encodes CDR1 MNHEY and CDR2 SVGAGI. V lost 2 bases, J lost 0 bases, and 8 bases lay in between. The CDR3 consists of 16 residues. With regard to this clonotype: The antigen remains unidentified.

Time point: persistent/refractory GD, antithyroid drugs over 5 years with positive TRAb. The authors made the TCR library using RNA they extracted from PBMCs. The J gene is TRBJ2-6, the V gene TRBV6-5; no definite D call. This receptor was taken from a female donor with Graves disease. Sequenced material: peripheral blood mononuclear cells (PBMCs), taken when the disease was refractory, from a patient treated with antithyroid drugs. The CDR3 nucleotides are TGTGCCAGCAGTTACGGTCGGTTCTCTGGGGCCAACGTCCTGACTTTC. This encodes CASSYGRFSGANVLTF.